This T cell receptor beta chain is from a study of technical replicates of blood from a handful of donors. The repertoire was sequenced with immunoSEQ multiplex PCR; TCRdb's copy has only in-frame clones and lacks some. The data contain about 70,000 clones, approximately 90% of them seen just once; the ten biggest clones take up over 4%. The CDR3 contains 14 residues. The V gene's germline CDR1 is MNHEY and CDR2 SVGAGI. The junction had 3 bases not matched to a gene; V was cut back by 5 bases and J by 0 bases. This sequence originates from a human donor in good health. Some clones in this sample may be carry-over from other donors' samples. Sequencing was performed on PBMCs. V gene TRBV6-5 combines with J gene TRBJ2-7, with TRBD2 identical over 8 bases. The DNA of the CDR3 is TGTGCCAGCAGTACTAGCGGATACTCCTACGAGCAGTACTTC. It translates to CASSTSGYSYEQYF.